Each of the 25 T cell receptor beta chains below was sequenced from the same sample in a study of CD8 T cells in ankylosing spondylitis. TCRdb independently ran MiXCR on the 5' RACE reads; one entry per CDR3 protein. Of some 240,000 distinct CDR3 sequences in the sample, 8.6% were seen once. The specimen was blood, either unsorted or a sorted T cell fraction (not recorded which). Source of these receptors: a male donor with ankylosing spondylitis or in good health (not recorded which).

At least ten counts were recorded for this clonotype. V and J are TRBV12-3 or TRBV12-4 and TRBJ2-2; tentative D call: TRBD2 (5 bases). V lost 6 bases and J lost 2, with 10 bases in between. CDR3 length: 14 amino acids. The CDR3 region is CASSKDFNTGELFF. CDR3 DNA: TGTGCCAGCAGCAAGGACTTTAACACCGGGGAGCTGTTTTTT.

This clonotype has just a few counts. CDR3 protein: CASKKGHGLSYEQYF. The DNA for the CDR3 is TGTGCCAGCAAGAAGGGACACGGCCTCTCCTACGAGCAGTACTTC. The chain couples TRBV12-3 or TRBV12-4 to TRBJ2-7, with a possible D match to TRBD1 (6 bases). CDR3 length equals 15 residues. V dropped 7 bases and J dropped 0 bases, with 16 bases sitting between them.

The table lists this clonotype with many counts. The chain employs TRBV4-3 and TRBJ1-4, with 8 bases lining up with TRBD1. V shed 3 bases and J 9 bases; nucleotides not matched to a gene: 9. Germline V gene data show CDR1 as LGHNA and CDR2 as YSLEER. The CDR3 loop spans 15 amino acids. The CDR3 loop is CASSQGGQENKKLFF. For the CDR3, the DNA is TGCGCCAGCAGCCAGGGGGGACAGGAAAATAAAAAACTGTTTTTT.

V and J are TRBV24-1 and TRBJ2-1, with D tentatively TRBD1 (5 bases). From germline, CDR1 is KGHDR and CDR2 SFDVKD. Trimming took 1 base from V and 7 from J, leaving 7 bases between them. The CDR3 totals 13 residues. The chain's CDR3 is CATSDFRVNEQFF. CDR3 bases: TGTGCCACCAGTGATTTCAGGGTAAATGAGCAGTTCTTC.

The chain carries TRBV5-1 and TRBJ2-3; D ambiguous. Trimming shortened V by 4 bases and J by 5 bases, and 17 bases separated the two germline ends. CDR1 SGHRS and CDR2 YFSETQ come from the germline V gene. The CDR3 is 15 residues long. The CDR3 DNA sequence: TGCGCCAGCAGCACTGAACCAAAAACGGGAGATACGCAGTATTTT. Its protein product is CASSTEPKTGDTQYF.

This chain links TRBV9 with TRBJ1-1, with 8 positions matching TRBD1. Germline V gene sequence: CDR1 SGDLS, CDR2 YYNGEE. The CDR3 is made up of 18 amino acids. The V and J ends lost 0 bases and 4 bases, in that order; junction bases with no gene match: 14. CDR3 residues: CASSVEPGQARRATEAFF. CDR3 in DNA: TGTGCCAGCAGCGTAGAACCGGGACAGGCAAGACGGGCCACTGAAGCTTTCTTT.

This clonotype was picked up many times. The chain carries TRBV20-1 and TRBJ2-1; D is ambiguous. V was clipped by 3 bases and J by 6 bases, with 6 bases between them. Per germline, CDR1 DFQATT and CDR2 SNEGSKA (reference sequence). This CDR3 is 11 amino acids long. CDR3 bases: TGCAGTGCTAGTCGGAGCAATGAGCAGTTCTTC. This translates into CSASRSNEQFF.

As to this clonotype: Germline is not matched at one junction end, which may reflect a read error. V usage is TRBV24-1 and J usage is TRBJ2-6, with 8 bases lining up with TRBD1. There are 18 residues in the CDR3. Looked up from germline, CDR1 is KGHDR and CDR2 is SFDVKD. CDR3 coding DNA: TGTGCCACCAGCCCCGGGACAGGTGAGATCTCTGGTGCCAACGTCCTGACTTTC. Its translation: CATSPGTGEISGANVLTF.

This clonotype was recorded at least ten times. The chain is built from TRBV7-9 and TRBJ2-1; TRBD2 aligns across 7 bases. From germline, CDR1 is SEHNR and CDR2 FQNEAQ (reference sequence). Trimming cost V 3 bases and J 9 bases; bases outside gene matches: 5. The CDR3 is made up of 13 amino acids. CDR3 amino acids: CASSLGGGAEQFF. Written as DNA, the CDR3 is TGTGCCAGCAGCTTGGGGGGGGGAGCTGAGCAGTTCTTC.

In its sample, this clonotype was seen many times. The rearrangement joins TRBV24-1 to TRBJ2-3, with 7 nucleotides matching TRBD1. The junction had 2 bases not matched to a gene; V was cut back by 3 bases and J by 6 bases. The CDR3 covers 13 residues. Germline CDR1 reads KGHDR; CDR2 reads SFDVKD. For the CDR3, the DNA is TGTGCCACCAGTGATGCAGGGGGTGATACGCAGTATTTT. This codes for CATSDAGGDTQYF.

This clonotype was seen at least ten times. The chain employs TRBV11-1 and TRBJ2-6; 12 bases are a match to TRBD2. The germline V gene has CDR1 SGHAT and CDR2 FQDESV (reference sequence). This CDR3 contains 17 residues. The J segment lost 5 bases and the V segment lost 5 bases, leaving 7 bases of the junction unmatched. DNA for the CDR3: TGTGCCAGCAGCAAAACTAGCGGGAGGAACCGGGCCAACGTCCTGACTTTC. Its translation: CASSKTSGRNRANVLTF.

In its sample, this clonotype was seen many times. The chain uses TRBV7-2 and TRBJ1-1; no clear D gene. Trimming took off 1 base at V and 2 bases at J, with 11 bases between the two ends. Germline V gives CDR1 SGHTA, CDR2 FQGNSA. This CDR3 region has 15 residues. DNA for the CDR3: TGTGCCAGCAGCTTAGGGGGTTCGGTAAACACTGAAGCTTTCTTT. Protein sequence: CASSLGGSVNTEAFF.

A note on this clonotype: Because the CDR3 is missing its conserved closing phenylalanine or tryptophan, this is likely a read error. V gene TRBV27 combines with J gene TRBJ2-7; D ambiguous. V lost 9 bases, J lost 2 bases, and 17 bases lay in between. The CDR3 loop spans 14 amino acids. Germline V CDR1 and CDR2: MNHEY, SMNVEV (reference sequence). The CDR3 nucleotides read TGTGCCAGGCAGCCCCTAACGGAGCCCTACGAGCAGTACTAC. Residues: CARQPLTEPYEQYY.

This clonotype has ten or more counts. The chain has TRBV7-9 and TRBJ2-4, with a weak D call TRBD2 (7 bases). Germline lookup yields CDR1 SEHNR and CDR2 FQNEAQ (reference sequence). The CDR3 contains 16 residues. Trimming stripped 3 bases from V and 4 bases from J, with 16 bases between. The CDR3 sequence: CASSLWVAGAKNIQYF. The CDR3 bases are TGTGCCAGCAGCTTGTGGGTTGCGGGGGCAAAAAACATTCAGTACTTC. Complete variable domain (other parts from reference TRBV7-9 and TRBJ2-4): DTGVSQNPRHKITKRGQNVTFRCDPISEHNRLYWYRQTLGQGPEFLTYFQNEAQLEKSRLLSDRFSAERPKGSFSTLEIQRTEQGDSAMYLCASSLWVAGAKNIQYFGAGTRLSVL.

This chain uses TRBV4-1 with TRBJ2-5, with D tentatively TRBD1 (5 bases). The CDR3 has 16 residues. Per germline, CDR1 MGHRA and CDR2 YSYEKL. The V and J ends lost 1 base and 4 bases respectively, with 16 bases between them. The CDR3 nucleotides read TGCGCCAGCAGCCAAGGGGGTAGCCCTAGGGGAGAGACCCAGTACTTC. Translated, it gives CASSQGGSPRGETQYF.

This chain links TRBV14 with TRBJ1-1; 9 bases map to TRBD1. CDR1 is SGHDN, CDR2 FVKESK, per germline. The length of the CDR3 is 18 residues. The junction had 12 bases not matched to a gene; V was cut back by 2 bases and J by 2 bases. CDR3 in DNA: TGTGCCAGCAGCCAACGCGTCCCGGGACAGGGTGGCAACACTGAAGCTTTCTTT. Translated: CASSQRVPGQGGNTEAFF.

Ten or more counts support this clonotype. The chain carries TRBV7-2 and TRBJ2-1, with TRBD2 matching 13 bases. CDR3 length: 16 residues. Germline CDR1 SGHTA, CDR2 FQGNSA. V was clipped by 2 bases and J by 12 bases; unmatched bases: 10. The CDR3 region has the DNA TGTGCCAGCAGCTTAACCACTAGCGGGGGGGCCGGTAGGCAGTTCTTC. Translation: CASSLTTSGGAGRQFF.

There are many counts of this clonotype. The chain uses TRBV5-6 and TRBJ2-1; TRBD2 aligns across 10 bases. The CDR3 has 16 amino acids. The V gene end was trimmed by 0 bases and the J gene end by 8 bases; junction bases not matched to a gene: 8. The germline V gene has CDR1 SGHDT and CDR2 YYEEEE. The CDR3 coding sequence is TGTGCCAGCAGCTTGGTATTAGCGGGGGGCTTGGATGAGCAGTTCTTC. It encodes CASSLVLAGGLDEQFF.

This clonotype appeared many times. The chain uses TRBV20-1 and TRBJ1-1; D not resolved. Germline V lookup: CDR1 DFQATT, CDR2 SNEGSKA (reference sequence). This CDR3 is 13 amino acids long. V gave up 5 bases and J gave up 0 bases, with 10 bases separating them. Here the CDR3 reads CSAGDLLNTEAFF. The CDR3 nucleotides are TGCAGTGCTGGTGACTTATTGAACACTGAAGCTTTCTTT.

The table lists this clonotype with many counts. In DNA form, the CDR3 reads TGCAGTGCTAGGTCGCCGAGGAAGCAAGAGACCCAGTACTTC. Amino acids: CSARSPRKQETQYF. The rearrangement links TRBV20-1 to TRBJ2-5; D gene unclear. V dropped 3 bases and J dropped 2 bases, with 13 bases sitting between them. Germline CDR1 is DFQATT and CDR2 is SNEGSKA (reference sequence). The CDR3 contains 14 residues.

This clonotype was seen many times. The chain recombines TRBV11-2 with TRBJ1-6; D might be TRBD1 (6 bases). Germline loops: CDR1 SGHAT, CDR2 FQNNGV. V lost 3 bases to trimming and J lost 6 bases, with 24 bases between them. CDR3 length: 19 residues. The CDR3 is CASSFPPLATGRINSPLHF. CDR3 in DNA: TGTGCCAGCAGCTTTCCCCCCTTAGCGACAGGCCGAATTAATTCACCCCTCCACTTT.

The CDR3 region is CASSSGGQGRQPQHF. CDR3 sequence (DNA): TGTGCCAGCAGCTCAGGTGGACAGGGGCGCCAGCCCCAGCATTTT. The genes are TRBV7-2 and TRBJ1-5; TRBD1 matches 9 bases. This CDR3 contains 15 residues. Trimming took 4 bases from V and 7 from J; bases not matched to a gene: 8. CDR1 is SGHTA and CDR2 is FQGNSA in the germline V gene.

This clonotype came up many times. The gene calls are TRBV6-1 and TRBJ2-2; D perhaps matches TRBD2 (7 bases). From germline, CDR1 is MNHNS and CDR2 SASEGT. Trimming took off 8 bases at V and 4 bases at J, with 17 bases between the two ends. This CDR3 is built from 15 residues. The CDR3, as DNA: TGTGCCAGCCGATCTCGGGGGGCAGGCACCGGGGAGCTGTTTTTT. Translated, it gives CASRSRGAGTGELFF.

The chain has TRBV4-2 and TRBJ2-2; 9 bases line up with TRBD2. Unmatched junction bases numbered 11, after V lost 4 bases and J lost 5 bases. CDR1 is LGHNA and CDR2 is YNFKEQ in the germline V gene. The CDR3 is 17 amino acids. The CDR3 DNA reads TGTGCCAGCAGCCGAGAGGTGGTAGCGGGGGCGACCGGGGAGCTGTTTTTT. Translating gives CASSREVVAGATGELFF.

As concerns this clonotype: The missing conserved phenylalanine or tryptophan at the end of this CDR3 makes a read error likely. The chain has TRBV11-1 and TRBJ1-1, with D possibly being TRBD1 (5 bases). This CDR3 region has 18 residues. V lost 5 bases and J 4 bases, leaving 26 bases between the germline ends. Germline CDR1 SGHAT, CDR2 FQDESV (reference sequence). The CDR3 spells CASSPSRAGGVALTEAFL. In nucleotides, the CDR3 is TGTGCCAGCAGCCCATCACGGGCGGGGGGGGTCGCGCTCACTGAAGCTTTCCTT.